This is a list of T cell receptor beta chains from one sample in a study of shared clonotypes between healthy human individuals. Only in-frame clones appear in the TCRdb table, and some are missing; sequencing was by immunoSEQ multiplex PCR. The sample contains about a million clones, about 75% of which appear only once. Specimen: memory CD4+ T cells sorted from blood. These TCRs come from a young man in good health. Each CDR3 is given with its conserved first and last residue. Fields, in order: J gene, D gene, CDR3 length, clone size, V gene, CDR3 DNA, CDR3 protein. D genes are given only for firm matches. Size values are once, few and many counts, or a class for expanded clones, and some rows have none.

J: TRBJ1-1; D: .; length: 14; size: .; V: TRBV15; DNA: TGTGCCACCAAACCATACACCCAGAACACTGAAGCTTTCTTT; CDR3: CATKPYTQNTEAFF
J: TRBJ2-1; D: TRBD2; length: 15; size: .; V: TRBV6-5; DNA: TGTGCCAGCAGCCTAACTAGCGGGGTGTACAATGAGCAGTTCTTC; CDR3: CASSLTSGVYNEQFF
J: TRBJ1-3; D: .; length: 14; size: once; V: TRBV28; DNA: TGTGCCAGCAGCTCAGGGACCCCTGGAAACACCATATATTTT; CDR3: CASSSGTPGNTIYF
J: TRBJ2-3; D: .; length: 16; size: few; V: TRBV7-9; DNA: TGTGCCAGCACCCCAAGGCGGTTAAAGGGCACAGATACGCAGTATTTT; CDR3: CASTPRRLKGTDTQYF
J: TRBJ2-7; D: TRBD2; length: 15; size: .; V: TRBV27; DNA: TGTGCCAGCAGTTTATCAGAAGCGGGGGTCTACGAGCAGTACTTC; CDR3: CASSLSEAGVYEQYF
J: TRBJ2-7; D: TRBD2; length: 15; size: once; V: TRBV5-1; DNA: TGCGCCAGCAGCTTGCGGTCTAGCGGCTCCTACGAGCAGTACTTC; CDR3: CASSLRSSGSYEQYF
J: TRBJ1-1; D: .; length: 14; size: .; V: TRBV27; DNA: TGTGCCAGCAGTCTGGGGGGATTTAGATCTGAAGCTTTCTTT; CDR3: CASSLGGFRSEAFF
J: TRBJ2-5; D: .; length: 14; size: .; V: TRBV7-2; DNA: TGTGCCAGCAGCTCCAGGTACGGGGAAGAGACCCAGTACTTC; CDR3: CASSSRYGEETQYF
J: TRBJ2-2; D: .; length: 13; size: .; V: TRBV7-9; DNA: TGTGCCAGCAGCTGGGGGTTGGCCGGGGAGCTGTTTTTT; CDR3: CASSWGLAGELFF
J: TRBJ2-2; D: .; length: 15; size: .; V: TRBV18; DNA: TGTGCCAGCTCACCAAATCAGGAGAACACCGGGGAGCTGTTTTTT; CDR3: CASSPNQENTGELFF
J: TRBJ2-3; D: .; length: 14; size: .; V: TRBV2; DNA: TGTGCCAGCAGCAACCTACTCGGCACAGATACGCAGTATTTT; CDR3: CASSNLLGTDTQYF
J: TRBJ2-5; D: .; length: 13; size: .; V: TRBV2; DNA: TGTGCCAGCAGTGAAGCGCGGTTTGAGACCCAGTACTTC; CDR3: CASSEARFETQYF
J: TRBJ2-7; D: .; length: 17; size: once; V: TRBV6-8; DNA: TGTGCCAGCAGCCCTATGGAGGGAGACCCCCTTGTTGGCGAGCAGTACTTC; CDR3: CASSPMEGDPLVGEQYF
J: TRBJ2-7; D: .; length: 13; size: .; V: TRBV5-1; DNA: TGCGCCAGCAGCTTGGAGTCCTCCTACGAGCAGTACTTC; CDR3: CASSLESSYEQYF
J: TRBJ1-2; D: TRBD1; length: 13; size: .; V: TRBV4-1; DNA: TGCGCCAGCAGCCACGGACAGGGGTATGGCTACACCTTC; CDR3: CASSHGQGYGYTF
J: TRBJ1-3; D: .; length: 14; size: .; V: TRBV6-6; DNA: TGTGCCAGCACCTACGAGGGAAGCGGAAACACCATATATTTT; CDR3: CASTYEGSGNTIYF
J: TRBJ1-1; D: .; length: 13; size: few; V: TRBV28; DNA: TGTGCCAGCAACCCCAACTTGAACACTGAAGCTTTCTTT; CDR3: CASNPNLNTEAFF
J: TRBJ2-7; D: .; length: 13; size: few; V: TRBV18; DNA: TGTGCCAGCTCACCAAACGGAGCCTACGAGCAGTACTTC; CDR3: CASSPNGAYEQYF
J: TRBJ2-7; D: .; length: 17; size: .; V: TRBV2; DNA: TGTGCCAGCAGTGAAGTCTACCCCGGGCAGTTGGGACGCGAGCAGTACTTC; CDR3: CASSEVYPGQLGREQYF
J: TRBJ1-1; D: .; length: 14; size: .; V: TRBV6-5; DNA: TGTGCCAGCAGTTCATTCGGGCAAAACACTGAAGCTTTCTTT; CDR3: CASSSFGQNTEAFF
J: TRBJ1-1; D: TRBD1; length: 13; size: few; V: TRBV6-5; DNA: TGTGCCAGCAGTACCTCTGACAGGGTTGGGGCTTTCTTT; CDR3: CASSTSDRVGAFF
J: TRBJ1-5; D: TRBD1; length: 16; size: .; V: TRBV30; DNA: TGTGCCTCGAGTAGAGGACAGGGGGCTTTGGAACAGCCCCAGCATTTT; CDR3: CASSRGQGALEQPQHF
J: TRBJ2-2; D: .; length: 17; size: few; V: TRBV5-1; DNA: TGCGCCAGCAGCTTGGCGAGAGACAGCGCGAACACCGGGGAGCTGTTTTTT; CDR3: CASSLARDSANTGELFF
J: TRBJ1-1; D: .; length: 13; size: few; V: TRBV6-1; DNA: TGTGCCAGCAGTGAAACGGGGGCCTACCCCACTTTCTTT; CDR3: CASSETGAYPTFF
J: TRBJ2-2; D: TRBD1; length: 15; size: .; V: TRBV6-7; DNA: TGTGCCAGCCGGGGCGGGACAGGCTACACCGGGGAGCTGTTTTTT; CDR3: CASRGGTGYTGELFF
J: TRBJ2-7; D: TRBD2; length: 16; size: .; V: TRBV5-6; DNA: TGTGCCAGCAGCTTGGCCTTTCGGCTAGCGGAGGGCGAGCAGTACTTC; CDR3: CASSLAFRLAEGEQYF